The clone carrying this T cell receptor beta chain was recorded many times. Its target is not known. Samples came from axillary lymph nodes draining the breast cancer. TCRdb called the multiplex PCR reads again in MiXCR, with one record for every CDR3 protein. The sample includes fewer than 140,000 distinct CDR3 sequences, 30% of them seen just once. This sample was included in a study of breast tumors, draining lymph nodes, adjacent tissues. The study's findings and limits: The lymph node origin of tumor T cells was framed as consistent with a hypothesis, not demonstrated.

The CDR3 totals 15 residues. From germline, CDR1 is MNHNS and CDR2 SASEGT. With 2 bases clipped from V and 4 bases from J, the junction kept 4 bases outside the gene matches. The sequence came from a female donor with breast cancer. Some clones in this sample may be carry-over from other donors' samples. The V gene is TRBV6-1, the J gene TRBJ1-3, with 8 positions matching TRBD1. Sequences were obtained from axillary lymph node tissue. The CDR3 loop reads CASSEFNRGGNTIYF. DNA for the CDR3: TGTGCCAGCAGTGAATTCAACAGGGGGGGAAACACCATATATTTT.